One and the same sample provided the 23 T cell receptor beta chains below, sequenced in a study of shared clonotypes between healthy human individuals. Generated by immunoSEQ multiplex PCR, the TCRdb table keeps only in-frame clones and is missing some. The table has around 2.1 million clones, 85% to 95% seen once. Naive CD8 isolation took CD45RO-negative cells positively selected for CCR7 and excluded terminally differentiated effector memory CD45RA+ cells. The sample consisted of naive CD8+ T cells from PBMCs. These receptors came from a man between 18 and 29 years old in good health. Some clones in this sample may be carry-over from other donors' samples.

This chain joins TRBV5-6 and TRBJ2-3; D call uncertain. Trimming took 9 bases from V and 3 from J, leaving 11 bases between them. Germline assignment: CDR1 SGHDT and CDR2 YYEEEE. The CDR3 extends over 12 amino acids. This CDR3 is CAKAQPTDTQYF. The CDR3, as DNA: TGTGCCAAAGCTCAACCTACAGATACGCAGTATTTT.

The V and J genes are TRBV19 and TRBJ1-5, with D maybe TRBD1 (5 bases). From germline, CDR1 is LNHDA and CDR2 SQIVND (reference sequence). The CDR3 extends over 16 amino acids. V dropped 5 bases and J dropped 0 bases, with 14 bases sitting between them. As DNA, the CDR3 is TGTGCCAGTAGTCAGAGGGGCGGATATAGCAATCAGCCCCAGCATTTT. It encodes CASSQRGGYSNQPQHF.

This chain connects TRBV7-9 to TRBJ2-7; no clear D. V lost 5 bases and J lost 7, with 15 bases in between. Germline CDR1 is SEHNR and CDR2 is FQNEAQ (reference sequence). This CDR3 contains 13 residues. The CDR3: CASSRGVIVEQYF. The CDR3 DNA is TGTGCCAGCAGCCGAGGCGTGATCGTGGAGCAGTACTTC.

As for this clone: This specimen includes other DNA sequences encoding the same CDR3. The rearrangement joins TRBV7-9 to TRBJ1-5; tentatively, D is TRBD1 (5 bases). The CDR3 sequence is 14 residues long. Trimming stripped 1 base from V and 6 bases from J, with 10 bases between. CDR1 is SEHNR, CDR2 FQNEAQ, per germline (reference sequence). The CDR3 DNA follows: TGTGCCAGCAGCTTAGGGCAGGGTGGTCAGCCCCAGCATTTT. Its protein product is CASSLGQGGQPQHF.

V gene TRBV6-5 combines with J gene TRBJ2-7; D gene unclear. Trimming pared 6 bases from V and 2 bases from J, leaving 14 bases between. The CDR3 sequence is 14 residues long. The V gene's germline CDR1 is MNHEY and CDR2 SVGAGI. For the CDR3, the DNA is TGTGCCAGCAGCTTCGGACCCCTTACCTACGAGCAGTACTTC. Encoded protein: CASSFGPLTYEQYF.

This clone is a singleton in its sample. The chain employs TRBV21-1 and TRBJ2-2; TRBD1 is the table's D call and was not checked against the DNA. TRBV21-1 is deemed a pseudogene. This CDR3 comprises 18 residues. The CDR3 spells CASRNGPRDRGNTGELFF. The CDR3 region has the DNA TGTGCCAGCAGGAACGGGCCTAGGGACAGGGGAAACACCGGGGAGCTGTTTTTT.

This chain uses TRBV29-1 with TRBJ2-5; 7 positions agree with TRBD2. Looked up from germline, CDR1 is SQVTM and CDR2 is ANQGSEA. CDR3 length: 13 residues. V shed 5 bases and J 1 base; nucleotides not matched to a gene: 4. CDR3 nucleotide sequence: TGCAGCGTTCTGCGGGAGAGCCAAGAGACCCAGTACTTC. Protein: CSVLRESQETQYF.

As regards this clone: This specimen includes other DNA sequences encoding the same CDR3. J is TRBJ2-7 and V is TRBV28; D unclear. Trimming stripped 1 base from V and 6 bases from J, with 7 bases between. CDR1 and CDR2 from the germline V gene are MDHEN and SYDVKM. The CDR3 sequence is 12 residues long. The DNA for the CDR3 is TGTGCCAGCAGTTTATACGGTAGCGAGCAGTACTTC. Protein product: CASSLYGSEQYF.

The chain links TRBV4-3 to TRBJ1-4, with 8 positions matching TRBD1. Germline CDR1 is LGHNA and CDR2 is YSLEER. This CDR3 has 15 amino acids. Trimming removed 1 base from V and 5 bases from J; junction bases left unmatched: 3. The CDR3 is CASSQGTGMNEKLFF. In DNA form, the CDR3 reads TGCGCCAGCAGCCAAGGGACAGGGATGAATGAAAAACTGTTTTTT.

V is TRBV14 and J is TRBJ2-7, with D possibly being TRBD2 (5 bases). Looked up from germline, CDR1 is SGHDN and CDR2 is FVKESK. With 0 bases removed from V and 2 bases from J, the gap between germline ends came to 14 bases. This CDR3 is built from 16 residues. CDR3 region: CASSQDFPGNPYEQYF. Here the CDR3 DNA reads TGTGCCAGCAGCCAAGATTTCCCGGGAAACCCCTACGAGCAGTACTTC.

The chain uses TRBV2 and TRBJ2-5; perhaps TRBD1 as D (5 bases). The J call may not be correct, given that the DNA end is closer to TRBJ2-7. Germline lookup yields CDR1 SNHLY and CDR2 FYNNEI. The CDR3 consists of 13 residues. The CDR3 protein is CASLGPGTYEQYF. CDR3 nucleotide sequence: TGTGCCAGCCTGGGGCCAGGGACCTACGAGCAGTACTTC.

The chain joins TRBV27 to TRBJ1-1; D gene uncertain. Deletions cut 8 bases from V and 4 bases from J, with 14 bases between. Germline loops: CDR1 MNHEY, CDR2 SMNVEV (reference sequence). The CDR3 is 13 amino acids. The CDR3: CASGLREFTEAFF. CDR3 in DNA: TGTGCCAGCGGGCTCCGGGAATTCACTGAAGCTTTCTTT.

The chain links TRBV18 to TRBJ1-5, with D possibly being TRBD1 (6 bases). This CDR3 has 14 residues. V was clipped by 6 bases and J by 1 base, with 10 bases between them. CDR1 is KGHSH and CDR2 is LQKENI in the germline V gene. The CDR3 sequence is CASSEGGSNQPQHF. DNA of the CDR3: TGTGCCAGCTCGGAGGGGGGAAGCAATCAGCCCCAGCATTTT.

The J gene is TRBJ2-1, the V gene TRBV13; tentatively, D is TRBD1 (5 bases). In germline, CDR1 is PRHDT, CDR2 FYEKMQ (reference sequence). This CDR3 has 14 amino acids. The ends were cut back, 3 bases at V and 1 base at J, with 7 bases in the middle. The CDR3 is CASSFQGSYNEQFF. DNA of the CDR3: TGTGCCAGCAGCTTTCAGGGTTCCTACAATGAGCAGTTCTTC.

V gene TRBV9 combines with J gene TRBJ2-7; TRBD2 aligns across 9 bases. The CDR3 is made up of 16 amino acids. V lost 0 bases, J lost 0 bases, and 4 bases stayed unmatched. Germline V gene sequence: CDR1 SGDLS, CDR2 YYNGEE. The CDR3 is CASSVASSGASYEQYF. DNA for the CDR3: TGTGCCAGCAGCGTAGCCTCTAGCGGGGCCTCCTACGAGCAGTACTTC.

This clone appeared once. The chain couples TRBV11-2 to TRBJ1-1; 7 nucleotides align to TRBD1. From germline, CDR1 is SGHAT and CDR2 FQNNGV. This CDR3 is built from 16 residues. V dropped 5 bases and J dropped 4; count of bases not matched to a gene: 13. The CDR3 here is CASSLAVTGVFTEAFF. The DNA of the CDR3 is TGTGCCAGCAGCCTAGCTGTAACAGGGGTGTTCACTGAAGCTTTCTTT.

The chain links TRBV7-3 to TRBJ2-1; a possible D gene is TRBD1 (6 bases). Trimming pared 6 bases from V and 0 bases from J, leaving 21 bases between. CDR3 length equals 18 residues. Germline CDR1 is SGHTA and CDR2 is FQGTGA. The CDR3 loop is CASSLLARGAGSYNEQFF. DNA for the CDR3: TGTGCCAGCAGTCTTCTAGCCAGGGGCGCGGGCTCCTACAATGAGCAGTTCTTC.

The chain recombines TRBV7-8 with TRBJ2-1, with 7 bases lining up with TRBD2. V gave up 8 bases and J gave up 4 bases; unmatched junction bases: 5. CDR1 and CDR2 from the germline V gene are SGHVS and FQNEAQ. CDR3 length: 13 residues. The CDR3, as DNA: TGTGCCAGCGGCGGGAGAGGGTACAATGAGCAGTTCTTC. Amino acids: CASGGRGYNEQFF.

The chain has TRBV4-3 and TRBJ2-7, with 7 nucleotides matching TRBD2. Unmatched junction bases numbered 14, after V lost 3 bases and J lost 3 bases. Germline CDR1 and CDR2: LGHNA and YSLEER. The CDR3 consists of 17 residues. CDR3 sequence reads: CASSQGGSSGDHYEQYF. CDR3 nucleotides: TGCGCCAGCAGCCAGGGGGGGTCGAGCGGCGATCACTACGAGCAGTACTTC.

V and J are TRBV7-9 and TRBJ2-2; D uncertain. CDR1 and CDR2 from the germline V gene are SEHNR and FQNEAQ (reference sequence). The CDR3 has 15 residues. The ends were cut back, 1 base at V and 0 bases at J, with 6 bases in the middle. The CDR3 bases are TGTGCCAGCAGCTTAGGCCCTTCGAACACCGGGGAGCTGTTTTTT. It translates to CASSLGPSNTGELFF.

The J gene is TRBJ1-2, the V gene TRBV7-9; 7 nucleotides agree with TRBD1. V was pared by 1 base and J by 3 bases, with 11 bases of the junction left unmatched. Germline CDR1 reads SEHNR; CDR2 reads FQNEAQ (reference sequence). The CDR3 runs 17 residues. The CDR3 loop is CASSLEGQGVYDYGYTF. The CDR3 coding sequence is TGTGCCAGCAGCTTAGAAGGGCAGGGGGTCTATGACTATGGCTACACCTTC. Looking up the rest from reference TRBV7-9 and TRBJ1-2 gives the full variable domain: DTGVSQNPRHKITKRGQNVTFRCDPISEHNRLYWYRQTLGQGPEFLTYFQNEAQLEKSRLLSDRFSAERPKGSFSTLEIQRTEQGDSAMYLCASSLEGQGVYDYGYTFGSGTRLTVV.

The gene calls are TRBV29-1 and TRBJ1-2; 9 bases line up with TRBD1. With 3 bases clipped from V and 4 bases from J, the junction kept 3 bases outside the gene matches. The CDR3 spans 13 residues. Germline CDR1 and CDR2: SQVTM and ANQGSEA. CDR3 sequence (DNA): TGCAGCGTTGAGGTGGACAGGGGCTATGGCTACACCTTC. This gives the protein CSVEVDRGYGYTF.

The V gene is TRBV28, the J gene TRBJ1-5, with TRBD1 identical over 10 bases. V was clipped by 5 bases and J by 5 bases; unmatched bases: 6. The CDR3 runs 15 residues. Germline V gene lookup returns CDR1 MDHEN and CDR2 SYDVKM. The CDR3 DNA reads TGTGCCAGCAGTCTGACAGGGGGCTTAGATCAGCCCCAGCATTTT. It translates to CASSLTGGLDQPQHF.